Here is one T cell receptor (beta chain) with its context. Its antigen remains unknown. Treatment specified: oral pan-JAK inhibitor, 5-10 mg twice daily. This entry comes from a study of CD8+ T cells in alopecia areata. Whole-study context: Tofacitinib therapy lasting 6 to 18 months was followed by 6 months off drug. General study findings and limits: Many of the expanded lesional clones endured in scalp and blood while on tofacitinib.

V trimming: 1 base; J trimming: 5 bases; junction bases outside the gene matches: 12. The CDR3 sequence is 17 residues long. The germline V gene encodes CDR1 SGHTA and CDR2 FQGNSA. After isolation, RNA underwent reverse transcription to generate cDNA as the sequencing template. Clones were sequenced by immunoSEQ multiplex PCR, and TCRdb holds only the in-frame ones, with some missing. The sample records about 280,000 clones, roughly 64% being singletons. Sequencing was performed on CD4+ T cells sorted from blood, taken at week 24, from a patient treated with tofacitinib. J is TRBJ2-7 and V is TRBV7-2; 9 bases are a match to TRBD1. The clonotype comes from a human donor with alopecia areata. The CDR3 nucleotides read TGTGCCAGCAGCTTAGAAGCCTGGGGACAGGGCGTCGACGAGCAGTACTTC. Protein product: CASSLEAWGQGVDEQYF.